The 10 T cell receptor beta chains below were found in one sample sequenced in a study of identical twins. TCRdb fed the 5' RACE reads into MiXCR, producing one record per CDR3 protein. The table includes 460,000 or so distinct CDR3 sequences, 13% to 15% detected once. These data were also filed under a second study, of yellow fever vaccine responses in identical twins.

The sequencing sample was made of CD4+ T cells sorted from blood. The origin of the receptors is a young woman in good health.

This sequence joins TRBV19 and TRBJ2-7; 8 bases agree with TRBD2. The CDR3 has 15 amino acids. In germline, CDR1 is LNHDA, CDR2 SQIVND (reference sequence). Germline trimming cut 8 bases from V and 1 base from J; bases unmatched to any gene: 10. The CDR3 here is CASAVSGSPSYEQYF. The DNA for the CDR3 is TGTGCCAGTGCAGTAAGCGGGAGTCCTTCCTACGAGCAGTACTTC.

This clonotype was observed at least ten times. The chain uses TRBV10-1 and TRBJ2-1; 7 bases are a match to TRBD2. Germline V CDR1 and CDR2: WNHNN, SYGVQD (reference sequence). V lost 4 bases to trimming and J lost 4 bases; unmatched junction nucleotides: 7. This CDR3 is 15 amino acids long. CDR3 residues: CASSGPVGGYNEQFF. In DNA form, the CDR3 reads TGCGCCAGCAGTGGACCCGTGGGAGGGTACAATGAGCAGTTCTTC.

The sample holds many counts of this clonotype. This chain joins TRBV3-1 and TRBJ2-1, with D perhaps TRBD1 or TRBD2 (5 bases each). The length of the CDR3 is 18 residues. Between the trimmed V and J ends, which lost 4 bases and 3 bases, there was a span of 22 bases. Germline values: CDR1 LGHDT, CDR2 YNNKEL (reference sequence). CDR3 region: CASSRDQRLGHFYNEQFF. The CDR3 DNA reads TGTGCCAGCAGCCGGGACCAGAGGTTGGGCCACTTCTACAATGAGCAGTTCTTC.

The sample holds a few counts of this clonotype. V is TRBV6-2 or TRBV6-3 and J is TRBJ2-1; 9 positions match TRBD1. The V gene's germline CDR1 is MNHEY and CDR2 SVGEGT. V lost 6 bases to trimming and J lost 9 bases; unmatched junction nucleotides: 3. This CDR3 spans 12 amino acids. Here the CDR3 DNA reads TGTGCCAGCAGCCGGACAGGGGTTGAGCAGTTCTTC. Translated: CASSRTGVEQFF.

Only a few counts were recorded for this clonotype. The chain links TRBV6-1 to TRBJ1-5, with D unclear. Trimming cost V 6 bases and J 0 bases, with 9 bases left between them. The germline CDR1 and CDR2 sequences are MNHNS and SASEGT. CDR3 length equals 14 residues. CDR3 coding DNA: TGTGCCAGCAGGGGTTCCCTTAGCAATCAGCCCCAGCATTTT. Its protein product is CASRGSLSNQPQHF.

This clonotype was detected many times. The chain uses TRBV20-1 and TRBJ2-3; 8 bases are shared with TRBD2. With 4 bases clipped from V and 0 bases from J, the junction kept 3 bases outside the gene matches. From germline, CDR1 is DFQATT and CDR2 SNEGSKA (reference sequence). The CDR3 extends over 14 amino acids. CDR3 region: CSATRGGSTDTQYF. CDR3 DNA sequence: TGCAGTGCTACCCGGGGGGGGAGCACAGATACGCAGTATTTT.

V usage is TRBV27 and J usage is TRBJ2-2, with TRBD1 matching over 9 bases. Trimming removed 3 bases from V and 6 bases from J; junction bases left unmatched: 8. Germline CDR1 is MNHEY and CDR2 is SMNVEV (reference sequence). The CDR3 length is 16 residues. Here the CDR3 reads CASSFARDRDSGELFF. The CDR3 nucleotides read TGTGCCAGCAGTTTCGCGCGGGACAGGGATTCCGGGGAGCTGTTTTTT.

The chain employs TRBV29-1 and TRBJ2-7, with D perhaps matching TRBD2 (5 bases). The V end lost 6 bases, the J end lost 0 bases, and 21 bases lay between the germline ends. The CDR3 covers 16 residues. Germline V CDR1 and CDR2: SQVTM, ANQGSEA. Written as DNA, the CDR3 is TGCAGCGTCGAAACCGGGAAGGGCCCGAGCTCCTACGAGCAGTACTTC. It translates to CSVETGKGPSSYEQYF.

The V gene is TRBV5-1, the J gene TRBJ2-3, with 7 bases matching TRBD1. The CDR3 is 15 amino acids. Trimming removed 5 bases from V and 2 bases from J; junction bases left unmatched: 8. From germline, CDR1 is SGHRS and CDR2 YFSETQ. CDR3 amino acids: CASRSTGAPTDTQYF. The CDR3 bases are TGCGCCAGCAGGTCTACAGGGGCCCCCACAGATACGCAGTATTTT. Supplemented by reference TRBV5-1 and TRBJ2-3, the full variable domain reads KAGVTQTPRYLIKTRGQQVTLSCSPISGHRSVSWYQQTPGQGLQFLFEYFSETQRNKGNFPGRFSGRQFSNSRSEMNVSTLELGDSALYLCASRSTGAPTDTQYFGPGTRLTVL.

The J gene is TRBJ2-1, the V gene TRBV11-2; 8 bases are shared with TRBD2. The trim removed 5 bases at V and 4 bases at J, leaving 10 bases unmatched. This CDR3 spans 16 amino acids. The V gene's germline CDR1 is SGHAT and CDR2 FQNNGV. DNA for the CDR3: TGTGCCAGCAGCCAGCCGACACTAGCGGTTTACAATGAGCAGTTCTTC. The encoded protein is CASSQPTLAVYNEQFF. Complete variable domain (other parts from reference TRBV11-2 and TRBJ2-1): EAGVAQSPRYKIIEKRQSVAFWCNPISGHATLYWYQQILGQGPKLLIQFQNNGVVDDSQLPKDRFSAERLKGVDSTLKIQPAKLEDSAVYLCASSQPTLAVYNEQFFGPGTRLTVL.